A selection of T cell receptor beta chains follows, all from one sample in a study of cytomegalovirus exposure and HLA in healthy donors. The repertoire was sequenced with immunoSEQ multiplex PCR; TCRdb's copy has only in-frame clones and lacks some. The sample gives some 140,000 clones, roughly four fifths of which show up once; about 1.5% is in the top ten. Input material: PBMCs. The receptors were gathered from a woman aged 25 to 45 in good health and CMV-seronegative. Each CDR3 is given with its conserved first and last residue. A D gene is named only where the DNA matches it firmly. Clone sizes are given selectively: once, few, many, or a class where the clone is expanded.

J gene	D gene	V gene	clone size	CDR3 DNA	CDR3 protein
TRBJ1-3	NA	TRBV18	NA	TGTGCCAGCTCACCACCCTCCGGCTCTGGAAACACCATATATTTT	CASSPPSGSGNTIYF
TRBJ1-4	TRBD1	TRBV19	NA	TGTGCCAGTAGTACCCGGGACAGTTTTTACGAAAAACTGTTTTTT	CASSTRDSFYEKLFF
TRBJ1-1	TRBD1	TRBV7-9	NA	TGTGCCAGCAGCCTACCACGGACAGGGGGCTTTCAAGACACTGAAGCTTTCTTT	CASSLPRTGGFQDTEAFF
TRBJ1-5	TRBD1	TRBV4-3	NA	TGCGCCAGCAGCCATGACAGGGGAAGGCAGCCCCAGCATTTT	CASSHDRGRQPQHF
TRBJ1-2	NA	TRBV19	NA	TGTGCCAGTAGCAACAGAAATAGAAACTATGGCTACACCTTC	CASSNRNRNYGYTF
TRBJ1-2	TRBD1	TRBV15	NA	TGTGCCACCAGCAGGCCCGACAGGGGCTATGGCTACACCTTC	CATSRPDRGYGYTF
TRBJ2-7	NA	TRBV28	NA	TGTGCCAGCGGGGCGGGATCCTACGAGCAGTACTTC	CASGAGSYEQYF
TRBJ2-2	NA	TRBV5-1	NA	TGCGCCAGCAGCTTGGACCTGCGGTTTAAGGGAGAGTACACCGGGGAGCTGTTTTTT	CASSLDLRFKGEYTGELFF
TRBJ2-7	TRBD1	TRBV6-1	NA	TGTGCCAGCATTCCGTCAGGGGGCGCGTACGAGCAGTACTTC	CASIPSGGAYEQYF
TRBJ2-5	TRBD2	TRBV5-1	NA	TGCGCCAGCAGCTTGGTTGGTAGCGGGCAAGAGACCCAGTACTTC	CASSLVGSGQETQYF
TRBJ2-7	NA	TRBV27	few	TGTGCCAGCGCTGAAAGGGGGGGGAGTGGGCAGTACTTC	CASAERGGSGQYF
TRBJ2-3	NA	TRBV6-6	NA	TGTGCCAGCAGTTACTCGAGACAGGCAGATACGCAGTATTTT	CASSYSRQADTQYF
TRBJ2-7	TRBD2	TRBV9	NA	TGTGCCAGCAGCGTAGAACTAGCGGGTATCGAGCAGTACTTC	CASSVELAGIEQYF
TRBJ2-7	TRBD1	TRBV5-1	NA	TGCGCCAGCAGCTCGGGACAGGGGTCGAACGAGCAGTACTTC	CASSSGQGSNEQYF
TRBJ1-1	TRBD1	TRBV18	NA	TGTGCCAGCTCGCGGGCGACAGGGGGCCAGATTGAAGCTTTCTTT	CASSRATGGQIEAFF
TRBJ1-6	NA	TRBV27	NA	TGTGCCAGCAGTTTTGGGGGGGTCGTTAATTCACCCCTCCACTTT	CASSFGGVVNSPLHF
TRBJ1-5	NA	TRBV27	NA	TGTGCCAGCAGGCGGCGGGACAATCAGCCCCAGCATTTT	CASRRRDNQPQHF